This TCR beta chain stems from a study of siplizumab effects on memory and regulatory T cells. Notes on the study in general: Naive T cells were seemingly more diverse than memory cells, and major contributions to the alloresponse seemed to be made by them. Mappable CD4+ clones that were alloreactive averaged about 69% Treg-derived with siplizumab versus around 25% in controls. Proliferating siplizumab-cultured Tregs lacked confirmed suppressive function.

Notes on this clone: Its target is not known.

Here immunoSEQ multiplex PCR was the method, and the copy in TCRdb shows in-frame clones only, minus some. The sample records some 87,000 clones, around 90% being singletons. The TCR comes from a human donor in good health. Sequencing used CD4+ T cells sorted from blood.

This CDR3 reads CATQGRTDTQYF. In nucleotides, the CDR3 is TGTGCCACCCAGGGCCGCACAGATACGCAGTATTTT. The chain carries TRBV7-9 and TRBJ2-3; TRBD1 is a possible D gene (5 bases). Trimming shortened V by 10 bases and J by 1 base, and 9 bases separated the two germline ends. This CDR3 spans 12 amino acids. Germline V gene data show CDR1 as SEHNR and CDR2 as FQNEAQ (reference sequence).